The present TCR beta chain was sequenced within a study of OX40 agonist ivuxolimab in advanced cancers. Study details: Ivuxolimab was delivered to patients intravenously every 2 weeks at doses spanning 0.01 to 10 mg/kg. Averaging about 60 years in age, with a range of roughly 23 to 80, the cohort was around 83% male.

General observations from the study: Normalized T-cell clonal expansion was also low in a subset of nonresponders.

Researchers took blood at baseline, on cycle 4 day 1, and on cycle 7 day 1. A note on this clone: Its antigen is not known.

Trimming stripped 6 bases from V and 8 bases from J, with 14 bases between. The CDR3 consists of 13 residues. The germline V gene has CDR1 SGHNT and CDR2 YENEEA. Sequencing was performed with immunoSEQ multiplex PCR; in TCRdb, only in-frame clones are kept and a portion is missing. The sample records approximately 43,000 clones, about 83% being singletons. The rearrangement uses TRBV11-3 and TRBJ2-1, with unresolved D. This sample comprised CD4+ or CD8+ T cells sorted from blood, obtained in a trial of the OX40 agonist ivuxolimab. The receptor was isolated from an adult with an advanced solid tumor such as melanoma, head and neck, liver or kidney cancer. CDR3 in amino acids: CASSQGPPDEQFF. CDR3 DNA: TGTGCCAGCAGTCAAGGACCGCCGGATGAGCAGTTCTTC. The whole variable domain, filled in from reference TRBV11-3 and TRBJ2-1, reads EAGVVQSPRYKIIEKKQPVAFWCNPISGHNTLYWYLQNLGQGPELLIRYENEEAVDDSQLPKDRFSAERLKGVDSTLKIQPAELGDSAVYLCASSQGPPDEQFFGPGTRLTVL.